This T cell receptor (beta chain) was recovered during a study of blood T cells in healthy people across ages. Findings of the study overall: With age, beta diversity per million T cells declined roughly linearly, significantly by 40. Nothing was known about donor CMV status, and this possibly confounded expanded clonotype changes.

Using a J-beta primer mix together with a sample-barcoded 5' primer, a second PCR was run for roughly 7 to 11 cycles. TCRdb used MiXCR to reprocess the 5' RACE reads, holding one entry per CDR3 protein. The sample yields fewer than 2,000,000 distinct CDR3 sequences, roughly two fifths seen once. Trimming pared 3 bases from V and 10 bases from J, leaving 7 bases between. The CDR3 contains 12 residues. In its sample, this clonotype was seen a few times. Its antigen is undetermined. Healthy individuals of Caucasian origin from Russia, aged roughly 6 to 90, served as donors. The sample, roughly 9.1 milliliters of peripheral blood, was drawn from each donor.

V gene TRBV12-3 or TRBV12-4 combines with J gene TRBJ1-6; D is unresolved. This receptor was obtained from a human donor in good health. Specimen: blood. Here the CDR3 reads CASSFWESPLHF. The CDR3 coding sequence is TGTGCCAGCAGTTTTTGGGAATCACCCCTCCACTTT.